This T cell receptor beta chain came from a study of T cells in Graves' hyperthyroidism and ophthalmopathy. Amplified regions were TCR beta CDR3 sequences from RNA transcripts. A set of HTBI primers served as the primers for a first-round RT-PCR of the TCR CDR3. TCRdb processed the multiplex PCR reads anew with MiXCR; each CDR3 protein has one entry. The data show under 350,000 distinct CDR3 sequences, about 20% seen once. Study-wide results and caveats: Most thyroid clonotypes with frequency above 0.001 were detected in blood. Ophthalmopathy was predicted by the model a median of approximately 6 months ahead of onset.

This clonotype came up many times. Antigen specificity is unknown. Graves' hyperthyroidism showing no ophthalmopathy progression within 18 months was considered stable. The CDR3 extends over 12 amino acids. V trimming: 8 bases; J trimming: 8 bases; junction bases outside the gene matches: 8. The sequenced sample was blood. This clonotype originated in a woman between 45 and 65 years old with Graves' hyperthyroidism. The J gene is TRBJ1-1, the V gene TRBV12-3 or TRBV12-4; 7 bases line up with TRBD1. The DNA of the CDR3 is TGTGCCAGCGGTCGGGACAGTTCGGAAGCTTTCTTT. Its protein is CASGRDSSEAFF.